This T cell receptor (beta chain) stems from a study of PD-1 blockade in mismatch repair-deficient tumors. Study at large: Enrolled about 2013-2016, patients had progressing, pretreated mismatch repair-deficient cancers of 12 types.

Overall study findings and caveats: Tumor-resident clones, often undetectable pretreatment in blood, expanded then contracted after pembrolizumab.

Mismatch repair deficiency was confirmed in all patients, by PCR or immunohistochemistry. The TCR-sequenced patients were three responders to pembrolizumab. Method: immunoSEQ multiplex PCR; TCRdb's copy keeps in-frame clones and lacks some. Among around 100,000 clones listed, roughly 80% were seen once. The germline V and J ends were trimmed by 5 bases and 4 bases, with 9 bases remaining between them. Germline V gives CDR1 KGHSH, CDR2 LQKENI. There are 13 residues in the CDR3. This clone has only one observation. Its antigen is not identified. The gene calls are TRBV18 and TRBJ1-3; unclear D gene. Here the sequenced sample was peripheral blood, taken around 60 weeks after starting pembrolizumab. The sequence came from an adult with mismatch repair-deficient cancer. The CDR3 region has the DNA TGTGCCAGCTCAACAGTGGAGGGAAACACCATATATTTT. This sequence encodes CASSTVEGNTIYF.